Following are 3 T cell receptor beta chains from one sample sequenced in a study of cytomegalovirus exposure and HLA in healthy donors. Primers included in the PCR were 60 Vbeta and 13 Jbeta primers. TCRdb keeps only in-frame clones here, not all; method: immunoSEQ multiplex PCR. The sample carries approximately 150,000 clones, around 78% recorded once. Source material: PBMCs. The receptors derive from a woman in her fifties or sixties in good health and CMV-seropositive.

The CDR3 DNA is TGTGCCTGGACGGCAGGCTCCTATAATTCACCCCTCCACTTT. Translation gives CAWTAGSYNSPLHF. The chain combines TRBV30 with TRBJ1-6; no clear D. This CDR3 has 14 amino acids. The germline CDR1 and CDR2 sequences are GTSNPN and SVGIG (reference sequence). Between the trimmed V and J ends, which lost 4 bases and 0 bases, there was a span of 7 bases.

This sequence joins TRBV5-6 and TRBJ1-5; D may be TRBD1 (5 bases). The germline CDR1 and CDR2 sequences are SGHDT and YYEEEE. V lost 0 bases and J lost 5, with 15 bases in between. The CDR3 extends over 16 amino acids. CDR3 residues: CASSLAGGWGYQPQHF. For the CDR3, the DNA is TGTGCCAGCAGCTTGGCCGGGGGTTGGGGTTATCAGCCCCAGCATTTT.

The J gene is TRBJ1-4, the V gene TRBV5-6, with TRBD1 identical over 7 bases. CDR1 SGHDT and CDR2 YYEEEE come from the germline V gene. The junction had 0 bases not matched to a gene; V was cut back by 0 bases and J by 1 base. The CDR3 consists of 15 residues. As DNA, the CDR3 is TGTGCCAGCAGCTTGGCAGGGGGAACTAATGAAAAACTGTTTTTT. This gives the protein CASSLAGGTNEKLFF.